This TCR beta chain was sequenced for a study of resident and recirculating memory T cells in vitiligo. About the research overall: Samples were epidermis from two lesional and two nonlesional sites, plus PBMCs. Whole samples, not sorted cells, were homogenized and used for genomic DNA extraction.

Clones were read by immunoSEQ multiplex PCR, and TCRdb kept only the in-frame ones, dropping some. This repertoire shows 70,000 to 85,000 clones, 90% to 95% found once; its top ten account for over 4%. On this clone itself: Its cognate antigen is unknown.

V shed 2 bases and J 4 bases; nucleotides not matched to a gene: 4. The CDR3 length is 14 residues. The germline V gene has CDR1 LGHNA and CDR2 YSLEER. Regarding the study as a whole: Sequences differed between biopsy sites and patients, suggesting private specificity. No single dominant TCR clone appeared; lesion clonality varied.

The TCR comes from a male donor with vitiligo. The chain combines TRBV4-3 with TRBJ1-2; 7 bases match TRBD1. Sample: blood. As DNA, the CDR3 is TGCGCCAGCAGCCAAACCAACAGGGGCTATGGCTACACCTTC. Protein: CASSQTNRGYGYTF.